This T cell receptor (beta chain) stems from a study of T cell responses to AZD1222 COVID-19 vaccine. Broader study findings: Repertoires were obtained solely post-peak T cell response. The donor group comprised mostly white British people and more females; the analysis possibly underestimated clonal diversity.

Notes on this clone: The antigen remains unidentified. At one end the junction does not follow the germline gene, possibly because of a read error.

The CDR3 covers 16 residues. The germline V gene has CDR1 SSHAT and CDR2 FNYEAQ (reference sequence). Produced via immunoSEQ multiplex PCR; TCRdb's table is partial and in-frame only. The sample shows about 96,000 clones, about 90% of them seen only once. The J gene is TRBJ2-2, the V gene TRBV7-7; D is unresolved. The sample was peripheral blood, taken on day 0 of AZD1222 vaccination. This receptor was identified in an adult in good health. CDR3 in amino acids: CASSPETTRHTGELFF. The CDR3 nucleotides are TGTGCTAGCAGCCCCGAGACCACAAGGCACACCGGGGAGCTGTTTTTT.